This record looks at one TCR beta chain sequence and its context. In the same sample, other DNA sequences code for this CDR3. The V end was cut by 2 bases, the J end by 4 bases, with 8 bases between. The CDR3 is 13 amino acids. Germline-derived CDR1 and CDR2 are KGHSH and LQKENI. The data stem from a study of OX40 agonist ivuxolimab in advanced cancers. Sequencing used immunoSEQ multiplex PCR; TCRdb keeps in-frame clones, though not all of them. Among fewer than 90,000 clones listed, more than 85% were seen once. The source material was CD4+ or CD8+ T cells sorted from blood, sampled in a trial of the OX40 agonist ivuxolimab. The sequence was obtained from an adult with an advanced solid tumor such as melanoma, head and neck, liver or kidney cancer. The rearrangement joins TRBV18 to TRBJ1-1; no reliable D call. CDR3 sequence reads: CASSPNRGTEAFF. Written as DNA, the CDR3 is TGTGCCAGCTCACCAAATCGGGGCACTGAAGCTTTCTTT.